The clone carrying this TCR beta chain was counted once. In the sorted-subset replicate PCRs, roughly 210 ng DNA, roughly 29,000 T cell genomes, was used. The method was immunoSEQ multiplex PCR; TCRdb's version includes in-frame clones alone and lacks a portion of them. The table records more than 550,000 clones, 55% to 75% of them present only once. CDR3 size: 14 residues. CDR1 and CDR2 from the germline V gene are SGHTA and FQGNSA. Trimming shortened V by 2 bases and J by 1 base, and 3 bases separated the two germline ends. The data derive from a study of shared clonotypes between healthy human individuals. Within Nashville, Tennessee resided all donors, each a Caucasian adult.

Material for sequencing was memory CD4+ T cells sorted from blood. Subset indicated: CD45RA-negative fraction. The receptor comes from a woman aged 30 to 39 in good health. The chain joins TRBV7-2 to TRBJ2-6; D unresolved. The CDR3 loop reads CASSLMSGANVLTF. The CDR3 DNA is TGTGCCAGCAGCTTAATGTCTGGGGCCAACGTCCTGACTTTC.